This TCR beta chain derives from a study of CXCR3-negative and CXCR3-positive naive CD8 T cells (dated by TCRdb to between 2018 and 2021). Regarding the study in general: About 150 million TRB reads were obtained in total, roughly 1.5 +/- 0.3 million reads per library. Diversity and physicochemical repertoire analyses were performed on around 10 donors pooled from two independent experiments. Naive subsets from a handful of donors and memory cells from 3 donors were included in the TRBV-TRBJ cluster analysis. Overall results and qualifications from the work: Because surface CD5, which is linked to self-reactivity in mice, was comparable between the naive subsets, TCR interaction strength was also inferred from TRB CDR3 physicochemical properties. TRB CDR3s from CXCR3-positive naive cells showed higher hydrophobicity (lower Kidera factor 4), lower energy, and higher strength and volume indices than CXCR3-negative naive cells. CXCR3 expression partially decreased after cryopreservation, so most assays used freshly isolated PBMCs. Repertoire diversity was comparably high in both naive subsets but much lower in memory CD8+ T cells. Within the same donor, TRBV-TRBJ usage looked similar between naive CXCR3-negative and CXCR3-positive cells, but memory cells had distinct patterns.

Each CD8+ T cell subset was flow-sorted in triplicate, and some 310,000 cells per subset were placed directly into RLT lysis buffer. Naive CD8+ T cells were defined stringently as CD45RO-CCR7+CD27+CD95- to exclude memory contaminants. Peripheral blood mononuclear cells were isolated from buffy coats using standard density gradient centrifugation. A FACSAria III was used to flow-sort naive CXCR3-negative and CXCR3-positive CD8+ T cells. Total RNA was extracted from sorted cells using an RNeasy Mini Kit. Reading the germline V gene gives CDR1 SGHRS and CDR2 YFSETQ. From its cysteine to its phenylalanine, the CDR3 spans 12 amino acids. No DNA sequence was recorded. Sequencing used a NextSeq 550. The Human TCR Profiling Kit (MiLaboratory) was used to make UMI-labeled 5' RACE TRB cDNA libraries. cDNA synthesis used the entire amount of extracted RNA, and PCR amplification then used the entire amount of cDNA produced. Libraries were prepared in parallel with an identical number of PCR cycles. Concerning the study's data processing: With a requirement of at least two reads per UMI, MIGEC and MiXCR extracted about 56,000 +/- 9,600 unique UMI-labeled TRB cDNA molecules per library. Each library averaged around 40,000 +/- 10,000 functional in-frame TRB CDR3 nucleotide clonotypes without stop codons. After downsampling to 5000 UMI-labeled TRB molecules per sample, diversity metrics such as normalized Shannon-Wiener and Chao1 were calculated in VDJtools. Clonotype-size-weighted physicochemical properties of the central five CDR3 residues (interaction energy, strength, volume and Kidera factor 4) were computed in VDJtools. TCRdb reprocessed the reads and provides one entry for every CDR3 protein sequence; no DNA is given. TCRdb, rather than the study authors, made the V and J calls. This sample's clone table shows 84,000 or so distinct CDR3 sequences. Of the sample, over 0.4% falls within the top ten clones.

Regarding this clonotype: Its target antigen remains unknown.

The source is a human donor in good health. Some clones in this sample may be carry-over from other donors' samples. Here the chain combines TRBV5-1 and TRBJ1-1. The sample consisted of naive CXCR3+ CD8+ T cells from blood. What the cell subset or site label conveys for this sample: CD45RO-CCR7+CD27+CD95- naive CD8+ T cells expressing CXCR3 (TNR3+). The CDR3 protein is CASSQENTEAFF.